Detailed here is one T cell receptor beta chain. Its antigen is undetermined. Germline V gives CDR1 MNHEY, CDR2 SVGAGI. V lost 2 bases and J lost 2, with 10 bases in between. The CDR3 is 14 residues long. This entry comes from a study of PD-1 blockade in classical Hodgkin lymphoma. Regarding the study as a whole: Reports described newly diagnosed patients as having lower baseline TCR diversity than healthy donors. Lower baseline TCR diversity marked trial partial responders and progressors.

Patients all relapsed after autologous stem cell transplantation, and there was variation in brentuximab vedotin exposure. TCRdb keeps only in-frame clones here, not all; method: immunoSEQ multiplex PCR. The sample records some 17,000 clones, over 70% being singletons. The material was peripheral blood mononuclear cells (PBMCs), obtained at baseline. The TCR comes from a human donor with classical Hodgkin lymphoma. This rearrangement joins TRBV6-5 to TRBJ2-7; TRBD1 might be the D (6 bases). CDR3 amino acids: CASSYRQAAYEQYF. In DNA form, the CDR3 reads TGTGCCAGCAGTTACAGACAGGCGGCCTACGAGCAGTACTTC.